The source of this T cell receptor beta chain is a study of T-cell memory formation after mild COVID-19. This clonotype appeared a few times. Germline-derived CDR1 and CDR2 are MNHEY and SVGAGI. This CDR3 is built from 14 residues. V lost 8 bases to trimming and J lost 13 bases; unmatched junction nucleotides: 11. One entry per CDR3 protein, called by TCRdb with MiXCR from the 5' RACE reads. The sample has roughly 280,000 distinct CDR3 sequences; over 7% are singletons. This TCR was recovered from a man between 18 and 29 years old who had mild COVID-19 (a few samples of this study predate the infection). Cell type and time point are not known. Source material: PBMCs or a T cell subset sorted from them (not recorded which). V and J are TRBV6-5 and TRBJ2-1, with 13 positions matching TRBD2. The CDR3 here is CASAGTSGVREQFF. The CDR3 DNA is TGTGCCAGCGCCGGGACTAGCGGGGTTCGGGAACAGTTCTTC.